The clone carrying this TCR beta chain was seen a single time. There are 13 residues in the CDR3. Germline CDR1 reads SGHRS; CDR2 reads YFSETQ. Trimming took 0 bases from V and 7 from J, leaving 8 bases between them. Assignment of participants to cohorts was predicated upon participant-reported clinical history. The record originates from a study of blood T cell repertoires in COVID-19. Libraries were prepared by immunoSEQ multiplex PCR; TCRdb keeps only in-frame clonotypes and omits some of them. The sample carries fewer than 300,000 clones, about nine tenths recorded once. The origin of this receptor is a woman aged 25 to 39 who had recovered from COVID-19. The rearrangement joins TRBV5-1 to TRBJ1-5, with D uncertain. Sequenced sample: PBMCs or T cells enriched from blood (not recorded which). CDR3 region: CASSLGSGQPQHF. CDR3 bases: TGCGCCAGCAGCTTGGGGTCGGGACAGCCCCAGCATTTT.